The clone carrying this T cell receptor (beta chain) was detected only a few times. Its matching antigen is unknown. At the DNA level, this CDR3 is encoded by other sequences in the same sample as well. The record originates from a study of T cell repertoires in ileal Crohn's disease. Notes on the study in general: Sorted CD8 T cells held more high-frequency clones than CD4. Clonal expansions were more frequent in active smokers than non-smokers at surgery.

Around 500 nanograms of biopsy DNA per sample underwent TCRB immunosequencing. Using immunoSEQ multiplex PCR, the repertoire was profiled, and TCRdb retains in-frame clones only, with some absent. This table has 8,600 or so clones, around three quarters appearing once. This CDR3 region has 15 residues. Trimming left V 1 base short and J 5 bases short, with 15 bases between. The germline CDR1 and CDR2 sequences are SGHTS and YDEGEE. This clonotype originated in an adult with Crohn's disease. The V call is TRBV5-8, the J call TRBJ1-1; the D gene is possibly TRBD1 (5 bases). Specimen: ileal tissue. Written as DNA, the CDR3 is TGTGCCAGCAGCTTGCTTGGGTGGGACTCGACTGAAGCTTTCTTT. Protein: CASSLLGWDSTEAFF.